These T cell receptor beta chains were read from a single sample in a study of identical twins. MiXCR was run by TCRdb on the 5' RACE reads, yielding one entry per CDR3 protein. The data show about 660,000 distinct CDR3 sequences, with about 9.4% seen just once and approximately 0.96% held by the top ten. The sample also formed part of further work on yellow fever vaccine responses in identical twins.

The sequencing input was PBMCs. The receptors were gathered from a woman under 30 in good health. Each CDR3 is given with its conserved first and last residue. The D gene is left open where the match is weak. Clone size is given for some rows only: seen once, a few or many times, or a class if the clone is expanded.

TGCGCCAGCAGCTTGGCCGGATTCGGTCGTGGGGGCGGCCAAGAGACCCAGTACTTC,CASSLAGFGRGGGQETQYF,TRBJ2-5,few,-,TRBV5-1
TGCAGTGCGAGCGGGAGGCGCACAGATACGCAGTATTTT,CSASGRRTDTQYF,TRBJ2-3,many,TRBD2,TRBV20-1
TGTGCCAGCAGTTTGCTAGGAGGGGCGGGGGACACTGAAGCTTTCTTT,CASSLLGGAGDTEAFF,TRBJ1-1,-,-,TRBV28
TGTGCCAGCAGTGAAGGGGTCAGGGTGTCCAATGAGCAGTTCTTC,CASSEGVRVSNEQFF,TRBJ2-1,many,-,TRBV6-1
TGCAGCGTTGAAGTGGAAACAGGGGGTGAGCAGTTCTTC,CSVEVETGGEQFF,TRBJ2-1,-,TRBD1,TRBV29-1
TGCGCCAGCAGCTTAGCGGGAAAATTAGATACGCAGTATTTT,CASSLAGKLDTQYF,TRBJ2-3,few,TRBD2,TRBV5-1
TGTGCCAGCAGCTCCCCCTCCGGAGCCAAAAACATTCAGTACTTC,CASSSPSGAKNIQYF,TRBJ2-4,-,-,TRBV6-1
TGTGCCAGCAGTGAAGAGGGACAAGGGTCCTACGAGCAGTACTTC,CASSEEGQGSYEQYF,TRBJ2-7,-,-,TRBV2
TGTGCCAGCAGTTTTTCGGTCAGGCATCAGCCCCAGCATTTT,CASSFSVRHQPQHF,TRBJ1-5,many,-,TRBV28
TGTGCCAGCAGTGATGGCGGGGCCCGCCAAGAGACCCAGTACTTC,CASSDGGARQETQYF,TRBJ2-5,many,-,TRBV25-1
TGTGCCAGCAGCCTGACAGGGGGCGGGAACACTGAAGCTTTCTTT,CASSLTGGGNTEAFF,TRBJ1-1,-,TRBD1,TRBV7-9
TGCGCCAGCAGCTTGGCCGGAAGAATCAGGGGCACAGATACGCAGTATTTT,CASSLAGRIRGTDTQYF,TRBJ2-3,many,-,TRBV5-1
TGTGCCACGACTAGCGGGATTTACAATGAGCAGTTCTTC,CATTSGIYNEQFF,TRBJ2-1,few,TRBD2,TRBV27
TGTGCCAGCAGCTTAGTAGTTAGCGGGGGGGCAGATACGCAGTATTTT,CASSLVVSGGADTQYF,TRBJ2-3,few,TRBD2,TRBV11-2
TGCGCCAGCAGCCAAGATCGGGGGCTACGGTCGGATGGCTACACCTTC,CASSQDRGLRSDGYTF,TRBJ1-2,-,-,TRBV4-3
TGTGCCAGCAGCACCTTGACAGGGGGCGATGGCTACACCTTC,CASSTLTGGDGYTF,TRBJ1-2,few,TRBD1,TRBV5-5
TGCGCCAGCAGCCAAGGGTTGGTTAGCGGGAGACACGAGCAGTACTTC,CASSQGLVSGRHEQYF,TRBJ2-7,few,TRBD2,TRBV4-1
TGTGCCAGCAGCCAAGAGGCCCAGAACTACAATGAGCAGTTCTTC,CASSQEAQNYNEQFF,TRBJ2-1,-,-,TRBV4-2
TGTGCCAGCAAGATGGGACCTAACTATGGCTACACCTTC,CASKMGPNYGYTF,TRBJ1-2,few,-,TRBV12-3/TRBV12-4
TGCAGCGGGCTGGGCCCCCGGAAGGGCGGGGAGCTGTTTTTT,CSGLGPRKGGELFF,TRBJ2-2,-,-,TRBV20-1
TGTGCCAGTAGCGGACGAGGGATTATAGATACGCAGTATTTT,CASSGRGIIDTQYF,TRBJ2-3,few,-,TRBV19
TGCGCCAGCAGCCAAGATCGGCAGGGGACAGGGTACACAGATACGCAGTATTTT,CASSQDRQGTGYTDTQYF,TRBJ2-3,many,TRBD1,TRBV4-3
TGTGCCAGCAGTTACCGTCCCGGGGACACCGGGGAGCTGTTTTTT,CASSYRPGDTGELFF,TRBJ2-2,-,-,TRBV6-5